Sequencing of this T cell receptor beta chain was carried out in a study of T cells in Graves' hyperthyroidism and ophthalmopathy. Germline loops: CDR1 SGHAT, CDR2 FQNNGV. The CDR3 has 15 residues. The V gene lost 4 bases and the J gene lost 0 bases, with 7 bases spanning the gap. The CDR3 regions of TCR beta were amplified from RNA transcripts. HTBI primers were used for first-round RT-PCR of the TCR CDR3. TCRdb reprocessed the multiplex PCR reads with MiXCR, giving one entry per CDR3 protein. The table shows 600,000 to 650,000 distinct CDR3 sequences, with around 21% occurring only once. Sequencing input: blood. This TCR derives from a young man with Graves' ophthalmopathy. The rearrangement links TRBV11-2 to TRBJ2-6; D is ambiguous. In nucleotides, the CDR3 is TGTGCCAGCAGCTCGAGCATCTCTGGGGCCAACGTCCTGACTTTC. Its translation: CASSSSISGANVLTF.